What follows describes a single TCR beta chain. These data originate in a study of blood T cell repertoires in COVID-19. About the research overall: Collection of acute and convalescent COVID-19 samples took place in the United States, Italy and Spain.

In the original workflow: Reference gene primer amplification gave estimated nucleated cell counts. Generated by immunoSEQ multiplex PCR, the TCRdb table keeps only in-frame clones and is missing some. V and J calls and clone size are those listed in that table; D and trimming were worked out from the DNA. The sample holds 100,000 to 150,000 clones, around 85% seen once. V was clipped by 4 bases and J by 10 bases; unmatched bases: 3. CDR1 is SGHTS, CDR2 YDEGEE, per germline. CDR3 length: 12 amino acids. Material for sequencing was peripheral blood. The chain uses TRBV5-8 and TRBJ2-2; TRBD2 aligns across 8 bases. The sequence was obtained from a man in his 70s who had recovered from COVID-19. As DNA, the CDR3 is TGTGCCAGCAGCCCGGGACTAGTGGAGCTGTTTTTT. It codes for CASSPGLVELFF.